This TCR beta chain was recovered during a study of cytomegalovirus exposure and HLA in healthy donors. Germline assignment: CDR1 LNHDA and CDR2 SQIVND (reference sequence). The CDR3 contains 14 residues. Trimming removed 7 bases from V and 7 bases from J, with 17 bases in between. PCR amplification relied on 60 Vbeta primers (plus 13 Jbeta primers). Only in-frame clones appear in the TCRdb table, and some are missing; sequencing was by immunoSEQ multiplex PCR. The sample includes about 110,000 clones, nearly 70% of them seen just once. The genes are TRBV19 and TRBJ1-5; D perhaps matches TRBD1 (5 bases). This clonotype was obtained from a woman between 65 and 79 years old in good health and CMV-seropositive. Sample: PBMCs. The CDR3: CASTLSGYGQPQHF. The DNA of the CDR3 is TGTGCCAGTACCCTATCAGGGTACGGACAGCCCCAGCATTTT. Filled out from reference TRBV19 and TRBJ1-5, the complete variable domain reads DGGITQSPKYLFRKEGQNVTLSCEQNLNHDAMYWYRQDPGQGLRLIYYSQIVNDFQKGDIAEGYSVSREKKESFPLTVTSAQKNPTAFYLCASTLSGYGQPQHFGDGTRLSIL.